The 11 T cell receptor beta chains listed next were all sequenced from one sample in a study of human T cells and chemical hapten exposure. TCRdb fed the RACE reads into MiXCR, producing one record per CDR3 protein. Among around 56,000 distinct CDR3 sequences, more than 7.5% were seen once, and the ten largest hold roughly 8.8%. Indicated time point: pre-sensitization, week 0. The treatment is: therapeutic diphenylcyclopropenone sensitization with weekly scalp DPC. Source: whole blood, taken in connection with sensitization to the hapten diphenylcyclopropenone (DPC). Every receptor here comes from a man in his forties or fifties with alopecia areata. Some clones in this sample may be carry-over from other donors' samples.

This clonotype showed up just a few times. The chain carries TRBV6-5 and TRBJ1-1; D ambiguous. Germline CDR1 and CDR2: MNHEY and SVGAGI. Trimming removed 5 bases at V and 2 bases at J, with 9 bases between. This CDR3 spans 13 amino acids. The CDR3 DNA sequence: TGTGCCAGCAGTGCAGCAGGTAACACTGAAGCTTTCTTT. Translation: CASSAAGNTEAFF.

Here the CDR3 DNA reads TGTGCCAGCTCACCAGAAATCCCGGGACTAGCGGGAGCGAACTACGAGCAGTACTTC. Amino acid sequence: CASSPEIPGLAGANYEQYF. This chain connects TRBV18 to TRBJ2-7; 14 nucleotides agree with TRBD2. The CDR3 spans 19 residues. In germline, CDR1 is KGHSH, CDR2 LQKENI. J lost 3 bases, V lost 2 bases, and 12 bases had no gene match.

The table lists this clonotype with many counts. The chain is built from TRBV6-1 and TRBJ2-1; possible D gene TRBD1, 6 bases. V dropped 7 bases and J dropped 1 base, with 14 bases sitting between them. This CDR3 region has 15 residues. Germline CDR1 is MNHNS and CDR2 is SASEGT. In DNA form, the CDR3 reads TGTGCCAGCACCCCCCGAGGACAGTCCTACAATGAGCAGTTCTTC. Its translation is CASTPRGQSYNEQFF.

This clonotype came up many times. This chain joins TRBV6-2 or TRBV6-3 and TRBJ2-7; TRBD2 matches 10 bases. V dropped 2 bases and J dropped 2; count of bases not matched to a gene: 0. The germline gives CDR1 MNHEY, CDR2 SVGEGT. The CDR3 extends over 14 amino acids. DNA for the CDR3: TGTGCCAGCAGTTACGGGACTAGCGCCTACGAGCAGTACTTC. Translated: CASSYGTSAYEQYF.

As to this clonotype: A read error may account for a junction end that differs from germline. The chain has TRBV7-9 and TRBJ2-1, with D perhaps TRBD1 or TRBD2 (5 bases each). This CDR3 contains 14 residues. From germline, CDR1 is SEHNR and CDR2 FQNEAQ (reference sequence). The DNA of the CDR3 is TGTCCCAGCAGCTTCCGGGACCAAGGAGATGAGCAGTTCTTC. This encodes CPSSFRDQGDEQFF.

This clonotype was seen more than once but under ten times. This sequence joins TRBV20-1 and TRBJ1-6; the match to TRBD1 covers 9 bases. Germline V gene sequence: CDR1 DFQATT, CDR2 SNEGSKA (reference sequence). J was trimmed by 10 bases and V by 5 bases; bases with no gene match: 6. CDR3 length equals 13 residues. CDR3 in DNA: TGCAGTGCTCTACAGGGGGCAGAATCACCCCTCCACTTT. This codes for CSALQGAESPLHF.

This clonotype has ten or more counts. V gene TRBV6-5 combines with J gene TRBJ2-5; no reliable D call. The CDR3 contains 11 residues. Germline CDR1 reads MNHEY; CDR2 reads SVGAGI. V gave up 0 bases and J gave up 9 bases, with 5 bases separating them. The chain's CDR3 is CASSYSGSQYF. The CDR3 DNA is TGTGCCAGCAGTTACTCGGGGTCCCAGTACTTC.

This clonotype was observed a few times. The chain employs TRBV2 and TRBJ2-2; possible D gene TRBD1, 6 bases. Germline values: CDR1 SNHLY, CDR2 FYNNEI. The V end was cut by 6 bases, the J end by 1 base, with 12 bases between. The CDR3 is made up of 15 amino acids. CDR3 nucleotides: TGTGCCAGCAGGGTTTGGACAGAGAACACCGGGGAGCTGTTTTTT. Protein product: CASRVWTENTGELFF. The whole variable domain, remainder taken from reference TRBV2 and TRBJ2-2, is EPEVTQTPSHQVTQMGQEVILRCVPISNHLYFYWYRQILGQKVEFLVSFYNNEISEKSEIFDDQFSVERPDGSNFTLKIRSTKLEDSAMYFCASRVWTENTGELFFGEGSRLTVL.

CDR3 DNA: TGTGCCATCAGTGAGTCGTTTTCCTACGAGCAGTACTTC. Protein sequence: CAISESFSYEQYF. The V gene is TRBV10-3, the J gene TRBJ2-7; D gene uncertain. Trimming took off 0 bases at V and 1 base at J, with 4 bases between the two ends. This CDR3 comprises 13 residues. CDR1 is ENHRY and CDR2 is SYGVKD in the germline V gene.

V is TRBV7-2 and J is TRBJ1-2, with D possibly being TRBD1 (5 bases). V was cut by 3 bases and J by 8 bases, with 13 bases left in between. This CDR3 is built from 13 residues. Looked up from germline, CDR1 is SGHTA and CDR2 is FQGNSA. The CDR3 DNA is TGTGCCAGCAGCTTCGACCCCCGGGACGGCTACACCTTC. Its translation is CASSFDPRDGYTF.

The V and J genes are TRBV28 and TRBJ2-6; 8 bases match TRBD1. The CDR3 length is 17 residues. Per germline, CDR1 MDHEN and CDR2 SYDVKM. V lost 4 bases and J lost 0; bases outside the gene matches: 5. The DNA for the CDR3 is TGTGCCAGCAGTTCCCCCGGGACAGGCTCTGGGGCCAACGTCCTGACTTTC. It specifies CASSSPGTGSGANVLTF.